What follows is one TCR beta chain and its context. Antigen unknown. Germline V gene data show CDR1 as LNHDA and CDR2 as SQIVND (reference sequence). Trimming took 6 bases from V and 5 from J, leaving 20 bases between them. CDR3 length: 16 amino acids. The data belong to a study of shared clonotypes between healthy human individuals. Study context: Two women and a few men aged 18 to 49 served as donors. Three plates were used per donor for CD4 naive, three for CD4 memory, two for CD8 naive and one for CD8 memory.

The run depth of the assay was deep. This table comes from immunoSEQ multiplex PCR, and its TCRdb copy is limited to in-frame clones, with some not included. The table records roughly 1,500,000 clones, 95% to 99% of them present only once. Regarding the study as a whole: On the whole, naive subsets had larger estimated richness than memory subsets had.

This TCR was recovered from a man aged 30 to 45 in good health. The rearrangement links TRBV19 to TRBJ2-1; weak D call: TRBD2 (6 bases). The sample was naive CD4+ T cells sorted from blood. This sample's subset: CD45RA+ positively selected. The CDR3, as DNA: TGTGCCAGTAGAACTATAGGAGGGAGTGGTAACAATGAGCAGTTCTTC. As protein: CASRTIGGSGNNEQFF.